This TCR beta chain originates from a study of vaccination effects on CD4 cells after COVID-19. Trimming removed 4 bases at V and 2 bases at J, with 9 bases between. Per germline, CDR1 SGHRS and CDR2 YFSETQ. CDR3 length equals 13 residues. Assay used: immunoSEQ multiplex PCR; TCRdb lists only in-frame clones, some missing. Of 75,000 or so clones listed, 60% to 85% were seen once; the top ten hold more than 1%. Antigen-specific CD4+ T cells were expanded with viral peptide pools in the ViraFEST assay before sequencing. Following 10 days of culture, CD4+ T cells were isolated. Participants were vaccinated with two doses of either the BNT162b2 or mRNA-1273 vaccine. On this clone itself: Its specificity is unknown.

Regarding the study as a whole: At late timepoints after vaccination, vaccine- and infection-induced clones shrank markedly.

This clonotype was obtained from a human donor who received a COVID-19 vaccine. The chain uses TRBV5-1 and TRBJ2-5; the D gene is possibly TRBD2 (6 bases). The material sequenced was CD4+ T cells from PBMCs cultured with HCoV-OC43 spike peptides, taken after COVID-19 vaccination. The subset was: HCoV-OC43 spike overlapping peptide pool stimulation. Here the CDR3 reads CASSRLEQETQYF. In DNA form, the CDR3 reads TGCGCCAGCAGCAGACTAGAACAAGAGACCCAGTACTTC.